The sequence of this T cell receptor beta chain was determined in a study of regulatory T cells in long-lasting Graves disease. Time point given: newly diagnosed GD, antithyroid drugs for less than 3 months. Construction of the TCR library relied on RNA isolated from PBMCs. Guidelines of the American Thyroid Association were used to diagnose Graves' disease. Findings and limits, study-wide: The sample size was small, and this may have reduced accuracy. The study found lower TCR diversity in persistent Graves' patients than in newly diagnosed ones.

Libraries of TCR beta came from iRepertoire HTBI primers plus Arm-PCR of CDR3 regions. TCRdb processed the multiplex PCR reads anew with MiXCR; each CDR3 protein has one entry. The table includes approximately 400,000 distinct CDR3 sequences, about 15% detected once. This clonotype was recorded a few times. Antigen specificity is unknown. These records were also assigned to another study, of T cells in Graves' hyperthyroidism and ophthalmopathy. That investigation notes: Model output signaled ophthalmopathy a median 6.5 months ahead of onset.

The specimen comprised peripheral blood mononuclear cells (PBMCs), sampled at new diagnosis, from a patient treated with antithyroid drugs. The sequence came from a woman aged 25 to 45 with Graves disease.

The DNA for the CDR3 is TGCGCCAGCAGCAGGGGACAGGGAGCCAACACCGGGGAGCTGTTTTTT. It translates to CASSRGQGANTGELFF. The V gene is TRBV5-1, the J gene TRBJ2-2, with 9 bases identical to TRBD1. The CDR3 length is 16 residues. CDR1 is SGHRS, CDR2 YFSETQ, per germline. V was clipped by 4 bases and J by 2 bases; unmatched bases: 6. Together with reference TRBV5-1 and TRBJ2-2, the CDR3 gives the full variable domain: KAGVTQTPRYLIKTRGQQVTLSCSPISGHRSVSWYQQTPGQGLQFLFEYFSETQRNKGNFPGRFSGRQFSNSRSEMNVSTLELGDSALYLCASSRGQGANTGELFFGEGSRLTVL.